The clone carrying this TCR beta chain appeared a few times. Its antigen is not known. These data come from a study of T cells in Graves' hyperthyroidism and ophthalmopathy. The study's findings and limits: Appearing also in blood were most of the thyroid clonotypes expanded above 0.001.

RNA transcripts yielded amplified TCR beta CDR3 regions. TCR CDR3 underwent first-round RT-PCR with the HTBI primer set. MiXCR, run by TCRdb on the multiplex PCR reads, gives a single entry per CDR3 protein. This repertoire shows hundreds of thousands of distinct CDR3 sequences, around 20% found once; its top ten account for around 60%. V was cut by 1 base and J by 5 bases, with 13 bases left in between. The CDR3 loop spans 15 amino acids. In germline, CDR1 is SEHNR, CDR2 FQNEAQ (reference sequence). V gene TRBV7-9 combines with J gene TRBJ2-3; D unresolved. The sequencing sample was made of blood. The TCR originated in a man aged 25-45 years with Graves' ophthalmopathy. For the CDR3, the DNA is TGTGCCAGCAGCTTAGTGCCCCGGGCTGAAGATACGCAGTATTTT. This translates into CASSLVPRAEDTQYF.